Below are 21 T cell receptor beta chains sequenced from a single sample in a study of cytomegalovirus exposure and HLA in healthy donors. PCR involved 60 Vbeta and 13 Jbeta primers. The repertoire was sequenced with immunoSEQ multiplex PCR; TCRdb's copy has only in-frame clones and lacks some. The sample includes more than 110,000 clones, about three quarters of them seen just once. The sample was PBMCs. All receptors derive from a woman aged 30 to 39 in good health and CMV-seronegative.

DNA of the CDR3: TGCGCCAGCAGTGGGGGGGGACTAGCGGGACGGGAGCAGTTCTTC. It specifies CASSGGGLAGREQFF. The chain has TRBV5-1 and TRBJ2-1; 13 positions agree with TRBD2. Trimming removed 5 bases from V and 10 bases from J; junction bases left unmatched: 9. In germline, CDR1 is SGHRS, CDR2 YFSETQ. CDR3 length: 15 residues.

Only a few counts were recorded for this clone. The rearrangement uses TRBV29-1 and TRBJ2-5, with TRBD2 matching 7 bases. The CDR3 runs 13 residues. Germline CDR1 SQVTM, CDR2 ANQGSEA. The J segment lost 4 bases and the V segment lost 3 bases, leaving 5 bases of the junction unmatched. This chain's CDR3 is CSVEVGGGETQYF. In DNA, the CDR3 is TGCAGCGTTGAGGTGGGGGGGGGAGAGACCCAGTACTTC. Based on the CDR3 plus reference TRBV29-1 and TRBJ2-5, the full variable domain is SAVISQKPSRDICQRGTSLTIQCQVDSQVTMMFWYRQQPGQSLTLIATANQGSEATYESGFVIDKFPISRPNLTFSTLTVSNMSPEDSSIYLCSVEVGGGETQYFGPGTRLLVL.

This clone has a single count. The chain has TRBV18 and TRBJ2-3, with D perhaps TRBD2 (6 bases). The CDR3 is made up of 16 amino acids. CDR1 KGHSH and CDR2 LQKENI come from the germline V gene. V gave up 3 bases and J gave up 2 bases, with 15 bases separating them. As DNA, the CDR3 is TGTGCCAGCTCACCGATAGCGGCCCCGCTCACAGATACGCAGTATTTT. As protein: CASSPIAAPLTDTQYF.

This clone has a single count. This sequence joins TRBV7-6 and TRBJ2-1, with 7 bases fitting TRBD1. Germline lookup yields CDR1 SGHVS and CDR2 FNYEAQ. The trim removed 4 bases at V and 0 bases at J, leaving 18 bases unmatched. This CDR3 has 20 amino acids. CDR3 bases: TGTGCCAGCAGCTCTCCACTTGGGGTAGGGGGCATGAGCTCCTACAATGAGCAGTTCTTC. It yields the protein CASSSPLGVGGMSSYNEQFF.

V and J are TRBV27 and TRBJ1-2; 7 nucleotides agree with TRBD1. Germline V gives CDR1 MNHEY, CDR2 SMNVEV (reference sequence). J gave up 3 bases and V 2 bases, and 0 bases lay outside the gene matches. This CDR3 contains 13 residues. CDR3 residues: CASSLGQDYGYTF. CDR3 DNA: TGTGCCAGCAGTTTAGGACAGGACTATGGCTACACCTTC.

The J gene is TRBJ2-2, the V gene TRBV7-3; D call uncertain. With 5 bases removed from V and 4 bases from J, the gap between germline ends came to 11 bases. This CDR3 comprises 14 residues. Germline CDR1 and CDR2: SGHTA and FQGTGA. The CDR3, as DNA: TGTGCCAGCAGCCCTCAGTTTTCCACCGGGGAGCTGTTTTTT. Translation: CASSPQFSTGELFF.

V usage is TRBV7-8 and J usage is TRBJ1-2, with 8 nucleotides matching TRBD1. Germline CDR1 is SGHVS and CDR2 is FQNEAQ. The CDR3 is 13 residues long. The V and J ends lost 8 bases and 2 bases, in that order; junction bases with no gene match: 4. Here the CDR3 DNA reads TGTGCCAGCGGGACAGGTGTCAACTATGGCTACACCTTC. It codes for CASGTGVNYGYTF. Full variable domain (missing parts from reference TRBV7-8 and TRBJ1-2): GAGVSQSPRYKVAKRGQDVALRCDPISGHVSLFWYQQALGQGPEFLTYFQNEAQLDKSGLPSDRFFAERPEGSVSTLKIQRTQQEDSAVYLCASGTGVNYGYTFGSGTRLTVV.

The J gene is TRBJ1-2, the V gene TRBV6-6, with TRBD1 matching 7 bases. V shed 7 bases and J 3 bases; nucleotides not matched to a gene: 2. CDR3 size: 12 residues. Germline V gene sequence: CDR1 MNHNY, CDR2 SVGAGI (reference sequence). The CDR3 spells CASNQGDYGYTF. The CDR3 nucleotides are TGTGCCAGCAACCAGGGGGACTATGGCTACACCTTC.

This clone was seen more than once but under ten times. A much larger clone is a single base away; this may be a read error. The chain couples TRBV4-2 to TRBJ1-5, with D possibly TRBD1 on 6 matching bases. CDR1 LGHNA and CDR2 YNFKEQ come from the germline V gene. Trimming stripped 0 bases from V and 1 base from J, with 13 bases between. This CDR3 comprises 17 residues. This chain's CDR3 is CASSQEDTGISNQPQHF. In DNA form, the CDR3 reads TGTGCCAGCAGCCAAGAGGATACAGGGATAAGCAATCAGCCCCAGCATTTT.

V gene TRBV9 combines with J gene TRBJ1-2; 7 bases agree with TRBD1. V gave up 3 bases and J gave up 6 bases; unmatched junction bases: 5. The CDR3 sequence is 13 residues long. Per germline, CDR1 SGDLS and CDR2 YYNGEE. Here the CDR3 reads CASSAQGTHGYTF. For the CDR3, the DNA is TGTGCCAGCAGCGCACAGGGGACTCATGGCTACACCTTC.

This clone has just a few counts. V usage is TRBV18 and J usage is TRBJ2-7; weak D call: TRBD1 (6 bases). V dropped 6 bases and J dropped 4 bases, with 19 bases sitting between them. Germline CDR1 KGHSH, CDR2 LQKENI. CDR3 length: 15 residues. The DNA for the CDR3 is TGTGCCAGCTCCCCCCCCAAGACAGGAGAATACGAGCAGTACTTC. Translating gives CASSPPKTGEYEQYF. The variable domain in full, completed from reference TRBV18 and TRBJ2-7, reads NAGVMQNPRHLVRRRGQEARLRCSPMKGHSHVYWYRQLPEEGLKFMVYLQKENIIDESGMPKERFSAEFPKEGPSILRIQQVVRGDSAAYFCASSPPKTGEYEQYFGPGTRLTVT.

The CDR3 DNA reads TGTGCCTGGAGTGGGACAGCTTCTGGAAACACCATATATTTT. Translated: CAWSGTASGNTIYF. V is TRBV30 and J is TRBJ1-3, with D possibly being TRBD1 (6 bases). Germline V gives CDR1 GTSNPN, CDR2 SVGIG (reference sequence). The CDR3 length is 14 residues. V was trimmed by 1 base and J by 1 base, leaving 8 bases between them.

The chain has TRBV11-2 and TRBJ1-2; no clear D gene. The germline V and J ends were trimmed by 1 base and 1 base, with 7 bases remaining between them. This CDR3 region has 14 residues. Germline assignment: CDR1 SGHAT and CDR2 FQNNGV. CDR3 residues: CASSLVADNYGYTF. The CDR3 DNA reads as TGTGCCAGCAGCTTAGTCGCGGATAACTATGGCTACACCTTC.

This chain uses TRBV7-2 with TRBJ1-3; perhaps TRBD1 as D (6 bases). This CDR3 spans 18 amino acids. Per the germline V gene, CDR1 is SGHTA and CDR2 is FQGNSA. V lost 2 bases and J lost 4, with 21 bases in between. The CDR3 spells CASSLSSRGGAVGNTIYF. The DNA for the CDR3 is TGTGCCAGCAGCTTATCCTCTCGGGGGGGGGCGGTAGGAAACACCATATATTTT.

The chain links TRBV6-1 to TRBJ2-5; 9 nucleotides match TRBD1. This CDR3 is built from 15 residues. CDR1 is MNHNS, CDR2 SASEGT, per germline. V trimming: 1 base; J trimming: 4 bases; junction bases outside the gene matches: 4. CDR3 in amino acids: CASSEGGQGSETQYF. In DNA form, the CDR3 reads TGTGCCAGCAGTGAAGGGGGACAGGGTTCAGAGACCCAGTACTTC.

The V call is TRBV5-1, the J call TRBJ2-5; weak D call: TRBD2 (6 bases). The CDR3 has 13 amino acids. Deletions cut 4 bases from V and 5 bases from J, with 12 bases between. The V gene's germline CDR1 is SGHRS and CDR2 YFSETQ. CDR3 bases: TGCGCCAGCAGCCCCAGGGCGGGGGAGACCCAGTACTTC. It codes for CASSPRAGETQYF. Based on the CDR3 plus reference TRBV5-1 and TRBJ2-5, the full variable domain is KAGVTQTPRYLIKTRGQQVTLSCSPISGHRSVSWYQQTPGQGLQFLFEYFSETQRNKGNFPGRFSGRQFSNSRSEMNVSTLELGDSALYLCASSPRAGETQYFGPGTRLLVL.

V usage is TRBV5-1 and J usage is TRBJ1-4, with TRBD1 matching 8 bases. With 8 bases clipped from V and 5 bases from J, the junction kept 11 bases outside the gene matches. CDR1 is SGHRS, CDR2 YFSETQ, per germline. The CDR3 is 15 amino acids. CDR3 DNA: TGCGCCAGTACCTATCAGGGGGCGGAGAATGAAAAACTGTTTTTT. Amino acid sequence: CASTYQGAENEKLFF.

The chain has TRBV19 and TRBJ2-3, with 11 bases fitting TRBD2. V shed 3 bases, J shed 4 bases, and the junction held 6 bases outside the gene matches. Per germline, CDR1 LNHDA and CDR2 SQIVND (reference sequence). CDR3 length: 16 amino acids. The chain's CDR3 is CASSIGLAGLADTQYF. In nucleotides, the CDR3 is TGTGCCAGTAGTATCGGACTAGCGGGCTTGGCAGATACGCAGTATTTT.

This clone was picked up a small number of times. One junction end does not reproduce the germline sequence, and a read error may be involved. The rearrangement links TRBV7-7 to TRBJ2-3; D ambiguous. From germline, CDR1 is SSHAT and CDR2 FNYEAQ (reference sequence). This CDR3 region has 15 residues. The CDR3 here is CASSLSGERTDTQYF. The CDR3 nucleotides read TGTGCTAGCAGCTTATCGGGTGAACGCACAGATACGCAGTATTTT.

This rearrangement joins TRBV30 to TRBJ1-4; D unclear. The CDR3 sequence is 12 residues long. Per germline, CDR1 GTSNPN and CDR2 SVGIG (reference sequence). The V end was cut by 0 bases, the J end by 6 bases, with 5 bases between. The CDR3, as DNA: TGTGCCTGGAGTGTTAATGATGAAAAACTGTTTTTT. Its translation is CAWSVNDEKLFF.

The sample holds a few counts of this clone. This chain uses TRBV27 with TRBJ1-6; possible D gene TRBD1, 5 bases. The CDR3 length is 14 residues. From germline, CDR1 is MNHEY and CDR2 SMNVEV (reference sequence). The germline V and J ends were trimmed by 6 bases and 5 bases, with 11 bases remaining between them. The CDR3 sequence: CASSDRRDNSPLHF. The CDR3 nucleotides are TGTGCCAGCAGCGACAGACGGGATAATTCACCCCTCCACTTT.